One and the same sample provided the 11 T cell receptor beta chains below, sequenced in a study of T cell responses to AZD1222 COVID-19 vaccine (dated by TCRdb to the early 2020s). The library relied on the immunoSEQ multiplex PCR assay. The immuneACCESS repertoire file appears here via TCRdb, limited to in-frame rearrangements. These files lack a portion of the clones; in checked studies, under half of the deficit traces to unresolved V genes, and the cause of the others is not known. The sample table lists more than 150,000 clones, roughly nine tenths of them with a count of one. In total, the top ten clones hold 5.5% to 8% of the sample. This specimen's time point label, interpreted: sample from adult after SARS-CoV-2 infection, after symptom onset. The sequences come from peripheral blood, collected after recovery from COVID-19. The receptors stem from an adult who had recovered from COVID-19.

The chain couples TRBV7-3 to TRBJ2-1, with TRBD2 identical over 7 bases. V trimming: 4 bases; J trimming: 6 bases; junction bases outside the gene matches: 6. The CDR3 has 14 amino acids. Germline V gene lookup returns CDR1 SGHTA and CDR2 FQGTGA. In DNA, the CDR3 is TGTGCCAGCAGCTCGGGACTACCTGGCAATGAGCAGTTCTTC. The encoded protein is CASSSGLPGNEQFF.

This sequence joins TRBV6-2 or TRBV6-3 and TRBJ2-7; 11 bases are shared with TRBD2. The V gene's germline CDR1 is MNHEY and CDR2 SVGEGT. CDR3 length equals 15 residues. Trimming cost V 5 bases and J 4 bases; bases outside gene matches: 7. The CDR3 protein is CASSRTSGGVYEQYF. For the CDR3, the DNA is TGTGCCAGCAGTCGAACTAGCGGGGGCGTATACGAGCAGTACTTC.

The V call is TRBV4-3, the J call TRBJ2-1; no clear D. This CDR3 is 13 amino acids long. V gave up 0 bases and J gave up 6 bases, with 6 bases separating them. Germline V gene data show CDR1 as LGHNA and CDR2 as YSLEER. The DNA for the CDR3 is TGCGCCAGCAGCCAAGAGGGCGGCAATGAGCAGTTCTTC. This encodes CASSQEGGNEQFF.

This clone has only a few counts. J is TRBJ2-6 and V is TRBV5-5, with D perhaps matching TRBD1 or TRBD2 (5 bases each). CDR1 and CDR2 (germline): SGHKS, YYEKEE (reference sequence). The CDR3 consists of 16 residues. V shed 4 bases and J shed 2 bases, with 13 bases lying between them. CDR3 in amino acids: CASSRIGDAGANVLTF. CDR3 nucleotide sequence: TGTGCCAGCAGCCGAATAGGGGACGCTGGGGCCAACGTCCTGACTTTC.

This clone was observed a few times. The rearrangement joins TRBV5-6 to TRBJ2-5, with TRBD2 as a possible D gene (5 bases). The CDR3 has 14 residues. Germline CDR1 reads SGHDT; CDR2 reads YYEEEE. Trimming left V 1 base short and J 1 base short, with 8 bases between. CDR3 residues: CASSLQAGQETQYF. The CDR3 nucleotides read TGTGCCAGCAGCTTGCAGGCGGGCCAAGAGACCCAGTACTTC.

This chain connects TRBV19 to TRBJ2-1, with D possibly being TRBD1 or TRBD2 (5 bases each). The V gene's germline CDR1 is LNHDA and CDR2 SQIVND (reference sequence). V dropped 8 bases and J dropped 4 bases, with 18 bases sitting between them. The CDR3 runs to 15 residues. The CDR3 reads CASRRAGRAYNEQFF. CDR3 coding DNA: TGTGCCAGTCGCAGGGCGGGCAGGGCTTACAATGAGCAGTTCTTC.

This clone was seen just once. The chain employs TRBV19 and TRBJ1-2, with TRBD1 as a possible D gene (6 bases). Germline V gives CDR1 LNHDA, CDR2 SQIVND (reference sequence). V gave up 3 bases and J gave up 8 bases, with 22 bases separating them. There are 16 residues in the CDR3. CDR3 in DNA: TGTGCCAGTAGTATTTTAGTACAGGGTAATAAGGAGGGCTACACCTTC. It is translated as CASSILVQGNKEGYTF.

V is TRBV3-1 (or the pseudogene TRBV3-2) and J is TRBJ1-6; no definite D call. CDR1 is LGHDT, CDR2 YNNKEL, per germline (reference sequence). Trimming took 0 bases from V and 7 from J, leaving 7 bases between them. The CDR3 is made up of 14 amino acids. CDR3 sequence: CASSQDHGNSPLHF. The CDR3 DNA follows: TGTGCCAGCAGCCAAGATCATGGGAATTCACCCCTCCACTTT.

The rearrangement uses TRBV4-2 and TRBJ2-3; D is unclear. CDR3 length: 19 residues. V lost 4 bases and J lost 0, with 23 bases in between. The germline V gene has CDR1 LGHNA and CDR2 YNFKEQ. CDR3: CASSLKGNSGGRSTDTQYF. The CDR3 DNA is TGTGCCAGCAGCCTAAAAGGCAACTCGGGCGGAAGGAGCACAGATACGCAGTATTTT.

The V call is TRBV27, the J call TRBJ2-7; D may be TRBD2 (6 bases). Germline V CDR1 and CDR2: MNHEY, SMNVEV (reference sequence). V lost 8 bases to trimming and J lost 0 bases, with 14 bases between them. The CDR3 runs 14 residues. The chain's CDR3 is CASHNLASSYEQYF. In nucleotides, the CDR3 is TGTGCCAGCCACAATCTAGCGTCCTCCTACGAGCAGTACTTC.

The rearrangement joins TRBV28 to TRBJ2-7, with 7 nucleotides matching TRBD2. There are 18 residues in the CDR3. Trimming at V came to 6 bases and at J to 4 bases, leaving 21 bases not matched to a gene. In germline, CDR1 is MDHEN, CDR2 SYDVKM. CDR3 region: CASSWSVGSITGGYEQYF. CDR3 nucleotides: TGTGCCAGCAGCTGGTCTGTCGGGTCAATCACGGGAGGATACGAGCAGTACTTC. Full variable domain (remainder filled in from reference TRBV28 and TRBJ2-7): DVKVTQSSRYLVKRTGEKVFLECVQDMDHENMFWYRQDPGLGLRLIYFSYDVKMKEKGDIPEGYSVSREKKERFSLILESASTNQTSMYLCASSWSVGSITGGYEQYFGPGTRLTVT.